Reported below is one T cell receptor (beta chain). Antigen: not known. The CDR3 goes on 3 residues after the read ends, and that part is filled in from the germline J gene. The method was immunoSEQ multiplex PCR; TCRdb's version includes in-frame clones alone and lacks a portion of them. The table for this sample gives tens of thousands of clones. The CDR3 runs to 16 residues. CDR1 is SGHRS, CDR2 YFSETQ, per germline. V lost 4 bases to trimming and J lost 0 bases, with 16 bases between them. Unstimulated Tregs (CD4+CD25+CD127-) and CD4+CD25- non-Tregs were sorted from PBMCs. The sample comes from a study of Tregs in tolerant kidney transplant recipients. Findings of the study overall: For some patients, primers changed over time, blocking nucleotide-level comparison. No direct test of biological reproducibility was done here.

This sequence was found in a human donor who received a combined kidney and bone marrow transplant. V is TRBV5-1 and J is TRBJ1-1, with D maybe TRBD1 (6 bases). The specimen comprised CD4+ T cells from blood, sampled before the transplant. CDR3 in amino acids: CASSPPGGSLNTEAFF. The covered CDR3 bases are TGCGCCAGCAGCCCCCCTGGGGGCAGTTTGAACACTGAA.